This section outlines one T cell receptor (beta chain) sequence together with its context. Its antigen is still unknown. The data were obtained in a study of cytotoxic CD8 clonotypes in ibrutinib-treated CLL. Study at large: Among patients, around 25 responded partially and 2 completely; roughly 15 then stayed remitted and some 12 progressed after median roughly 68 months. Study-wide findings and caveats: At the start, clonality exceeded age-matched healthy donors and followed circulating CD8+ T-cell counts.

J lost 4 bases, V lost 3 bases, and 5 bases had no gene match. The CDR3 has 15 amino acids. Per germline, CDR1 MGHRA and CDR2 YSYEKL. Here immunoSEQ multiplex PCR was the method, and the copy in TCRdb shows in-frame clones only, minus some. The table lists some 160,000 clones, roughly 77% of them singletons. The chain joins TRBV4-1 to TRBJ1-5, with TRBD1 matching over 8 bases. The material was PBMCs, obtained after 12 months of ibrutinib treatment. This TCR derives from a human donor with chronic lymphocytic leukemia. The chain's CDR3 is CASSQTDRGNQPQHF. The CDR3 region has the DNA TGCGCCAGCAGCCAGACCGACAGGGGTAATCAGCCCCAGCATTTT.